The 9 T cell receptor beta chains given below trace back to one sample, sequenced in a study of early T cells in non-severe SARS-CoV-2 infection. TCRdb redid the calling of the 5' RACE reads with MiXCR, one entry per CDR3 protein. The profile shows tens of thousands of distinct CDR3 sequences, around 9.3% of them singletons. The sequenced material came from whole blood. Every receptor here comes from an adult who was a healthcare worker with PCR-confirmed SARS-CoV-2 infection or an uninfected control (not recorded which).

This clonotype was counted between two and nine times. The chain uses TRBV7-6 and TRBJ2-1; 9 bases match TRBD2. There are 17 residues in the CDR3. After removal of 3 bases from V and 7 bases from J, the junction contained 13 bases not matched to a gene. Germline CDR1 SGHVS, CDR2 FNYEAQ. The CDR3 spells CASSLLVVAGERNEQFF. For the CDR3, the DNA is TGTGCCAGCAGCTTGTTAGTGGTAGCGGGAGAACGGAATGAGCAGTTCTTC.

This clonotype was picked up many times. The CDR3 nucleotides read TGCAGCGTTGGATCGACTAGCGGGAGGACAGATACGCAGTATTTT. As protein: CSVGSTSGRTDTQYF. The genes are TRBV29-1 and TRBJ2-3; 13 positions match TRBD2. V gave up 4 bases and J gave up 3 bases; unmatched junction bases: 4. The CDR3 loop spans 15 amino acids. Per germline, CDR1 SQVTM and CDR2 ANQGSEA.

This clonotype showed up many times. The chain has TRBV20-1 and TRBJ2-3; D may be TRBD1 (7 bases). Germline V gene sequence: CDR1 DFQATT, CDR2 SNEGSKA (reference sequence). Trimming removed 8 bases at V and 4 bases at J, with 16 bases between. The CDR3 contains 13 residues. In DNA, the CDR3 is TGCAGTCCGACAGGGACTCTTTCAGATACGCAGTATTTT. It specifies CSPTGTLSDTQYF.

This clonotype was detected many times. The rearrangement joins TRBV20-1 to TRBJ2-7, with D hard to call. Trimming removed 4 bases at V and 3 bases at J, with 1 base between. CDR3 length: 9 residues. CDR1 and CDR2 (germline): DFQATT, SNEGSKA (reference sequence). The CDR3 nucleotides are TGCAGTGCTAACTACGAGCAGTACTTC. This codes for CSANYEQYF.

This clonotype has ten or more counts. The rearrangement joins TRBV29-1 to TRBJ2-3; 9 nucleotides match TRBD2. This CDR3 is 14 amino acids long. Germline-derived CDR1 and CDR2 are SQVTM and ANQGSEA. Trimming removed 4 bases from V and 2 bases from J; junction bases left unmatched: 4. CDR3 sequence: CSVGVAGDTDTQYF. The CDR3 coding sequence is TGCAGCGTTGGGGTAGCGGGAGACACAGATACGCAGTATTTT.

This clonotype was counted at least ten times. The gene calls are TRBV20-1 and TRBJ1-1; D uncertain. Trimming took 1 base from V and 1 from J, leaving 7 bases between them. The length of the CDR3 is 13 residues. The V gene's germline CDR1 is DFQATT and CDR2 SNEGSKA (reference sequence). CDR3 sequence reads: CSARGHPNTEAFF. The CDR3 coding sequence is TGCAGTGCTAGAGGACACCCGAACACTGAAGCTTTCTTT.

The table lists this clonotype with a few counts. The chain is built from TRBV7-6 and TRBJ2-1; the match to TRBD2 covers 8 bases. The germline V gene encodes CDR1 SGHVS and CDR2 FNYEAQ. This CDR3 is 14 amino acids long. The V and J ends lost 5 bases and 10 bases, in that order; junction bases with no gene match: 10. The CDR3 loop is CASSPGGVAGEQFF. The CDR3 nucleotides are TGTGCCAGCAGCCCGGGGGGAGTAGCGGGAGAGCAGTTCTTC.

This clonotype has more than one count but fewer than ten. The V gene is TRBV4-2, the J gene TRBJ2-3, with 12 positions matching TRBD2. Germline CDR1 LGHNA, CDR2 YNFKEQ. The CDR3 totals 18 residues. Trimming at V came to 3 bases and at J to 0 bases, leaving 7 bases not matched to a gene. The chain's CDR3 is CASSHWTSGELSTDTQYF. The CDR3 DNA reads as TGTGCCAGCAGCCATTGGACTAGCGGGGAACTAAGCACAGATACGCAGTATTTT.

About this clonotype itself: Being one base from a much bigger clone, this may be a read error. DNA for the CDR3: TGTGCCAGCAGCCAGTCAGGTTCACGGACCCAGTACTTC. Its translation: CASSQSGSRTQYF. The V and J genes are TRBV28 and TRBJ2-5; no clear D gene. Germline V gene lookup returns CDR1 MDHEN and CDR2 SYDVKM. The CDR3 consists of 13 residues. V was clipped by 6 bases and J by 7 bases, with 15 bases between them.